A single sample gave rise to the 5 T cell receptor beta chains below, sequenced in a study of cytomegalovirus exposure and HLA in healthy donors. Sequencing was performed with immunoSEQ multiplex PCR; in TCRdb, only in-frame clones are kept and a portion is missing. The sample holds roughly 180,000 clones, roughly 86% seen once. Material: PBMCs. The receptors stem from a man aged 25-40 years in good health and CMV-seropositive.

The J gene is TRBJ1-2, the V gene TRBV7-2; D uncertain. CDR3 length: 15 amino acids. Between the trimmed V and J ends, which lost 3 bases and 2 bases, there was a span of 13 bases. Germline V gene data show CDR1 as SGHTA and CDR2 as FQGNSA. CDR3 sequence (DNA): TGTGCCAGCAGCTTTACGCAATCGGGAAACTATGGCTACACCTTC. Translated: CASSFTQSGNYGYTF.

The V and J genes are TRBV19 and TRBJ2-7; D is uncertain. This CDR3 has 12 amino acids. The V end was cut by 3 bases, the J end by 6 bases, with 9 bases between. Germline V gene data show CDR1 as LNHDA and CDR2 as SQIVND (reference sequence). This CDR3 is CASSIPPREQYF. CDR3 in DNA: TGTGCCAGTAGTATTCCCCCGCGCGAGCAGTACTTC.

The chain has TRBV14 and TRBJ2-7; D might be TRBD2 (6 bases). Trimming left V 1 base short and J 9 bases short, with 19 bases between. This CDR3 spans 15 amino acids. Looked up from germline, CDR1 is SGHDN and CDR2 is FVKESK. The CDR3 coding sequence is TGTGCCAGCAGCCAAGTAGCGGCCAGGTTCGAGGTGCAGTACTTC. Protein product: CASSQVAARFEVQYF.

The chain uses TRBV7-9 and TRBJ1-5; tentative D call: TRBD1 (5 bases). Germline CDR1 SEHNR, CDR2 FQNEAQ (reference sequence). V shed 5 bases and J shed 6 bases, with 14 bases lying between them. This CDR3 comprises 14 residues. The CDR3 here is CASSKDRDGQPQHF. CDR3 nucleotide sequence: TGTGCCAGCAGCAAAGACCGGGACGGTCAGCCCCAGCATTTT.

The CDR3 coding sequence is TGTGCCAGCGGGACAGGGTCCTACGAGCAGTACTTC. Its protein is CASGTGSYEQYF. The chain combines TRBV27 with TRBJ2-7; 9 bases are a match to TRBD1. Germline loops: CDR1 MNHEY, CDR2 SMNVEV (reference sequence). The ends lost 8 bases at V and 1 base at J; junction bases unmatched: 0. The CDR3 has 12 amino acids.